The 16 T cell receptor beta chains presented below share a single source sample, sequenced in a study of T cells after yellow fever vaccination. TCRdb passed the 5' RACE reads through MiXCR, listing each CDR3 protein once. The top ten clones hold 0.85% to 1.2% of a sample with about 210,000 distinct CDR3 sequences, roughly 6.8% of them seen once. This specimen was CD4+ T cells sorted from PBMCs, taken on the day of the yellow fever booster vaccination. The origin of the receptors is a man under 40 who received the YFV17D yellow fever vaccine.

This clonotype was seen more than once but under ten times. The V gene is TRBV29-1, the J gene TRBJ2-7, with D possibly matching TRBD1 (5 bases). V was shortened by 6 bases and J by 4 bases, with 13 bases between the two germline ends. The CDR3 totals 12 residues. Germline values: CDR1 SQVTM, CDR2 ANQGSEA. CDR3 nucleotide sequence: TGCAGCGTGGCAATAAGGGGTTACGAGCAGTACTTC. Residues: CSVAIRGYEQYF.

The chain combines TRBV27 with TRBJ1-4; possibly TRBD1 for D (6 bases). V gave up 6 bases and J gave up 8 bases, with 16 bases separating them. The CDR3 contains 14 residues. From germline, CDR1 is MNHEY and CDR2 SMNVEV (reference sequence). This chain's CDR3 is CASSPRGAREKLFF. CDR3 nucleotides: TGTGCCAGCAGCCCTCGGGGGGCGCGGGAAAAACTGTTTTTT.

This clonotype has only a few counts. This chain connects TRBV11-2 to TRBJ2-1; D uncertain. Trimming took off 4 bases at V and 8 bases at J, with 15 bases between the two ends. Per the germline V gene, CDR1 is SGHAT and CDR2 is FQNNGV. There are 14 residues in the CDR3. Written as DNA, the CDR3 is TGTGCCAGCAGCTCTTCCCCAGATAGGGATGAGCAGTTCTTC. Its translation is CASSSSPDRDEQFF.

V gene TRBV11-3 combines with J gene TRBJ2-1; D unclear. V was shortened by 3 bases and J by 5 bases, with 8 bases between the two germline ends. In germline, CDR1 is SGHNT, CDR2 YENEEA. The CDR3 has 13 residues. This chain's CDR3 is CASSFSSNNEQFF. The CDR3 coding sequence is TGTGCCAGCAGCTTTTCTAGTAACAATGAGCAGTTCTTC.

The table lists this clonotype with many counts. This rearrangement joins TRBV6-5 to TRBJ2-7, with D perhaps TRBD2 (6 bases). The CDR3 consists of 14 residues. With 5 bases removed from V and 0 bases from J, the gap between germline ends came to 11 bases. Looked up from germline, CDR1 is MNHEY and CDR2 is SVGAGI. The CDR3 DNA reads as TGTGCCAGCAGTCCCCGGGACTTCTCCTACGAGCAGTACTTC. Amino acids: CASSPRDFSYEQYF.

Many counts were recorded for this clonotype. The CDR3 region has the DNA TGTGCCAGTGGGACTTTCTCCTACAATGAGCAGTTCTTC. This translates into CASGTFSYNEQFF. V is TRBV7-2 and J is TRBJ2-1; possibly TRBD2 for D (6 bases). CDR1 is SGHTA, CDR2 FQGNSA, per germline. CDR3 length equals 13 residues. V dropped 9 bases and J dropped 0 bases, with 9 bases sitting between them.

Ten or more counts support this clonotype. This sequence joins TRBV20-1 and TRBJ2-3; D remains unclear. V was shortened by 6 bases and J by 4 bases, with 11 bases between the two germline ends. The CDR3 is 12 amino acids. CDR1 and CDR2 from the germline V gene are DFQATT and SNEGSKA (reference sequence). The CDR3 sequence is CSAGSRPDTQYF. The CDR3 nucleotides read TGCAGTGCCGGCTCCCGGCCAGATACGCAGTATTTT.

At least ten counts were recorded for this clonotype. The V call is TRBV7-2, the J call TRBJ2-7; 8 bases line up with TRBD1. This CDR3 is 14 amino acids long. Per the germline V gene, CDR1 is SGHTA and CDR2 is FQGNSA. The trim removed 7 bases at V and 3 bases at J, leaving 8 bases unmatched. CDR3 nucleotides: TGTGCCAGCACCACGCCGGGACAGGTCTACGAGCAGTACTTC. Its protein product is CASTTPGQVYEQYF.

The table lists this clonotype with many counts. The CDR3 loop reads CAIGQNTGELFF. The CDR3 DNA is TGTGCCATTGGACAGAACACCGGGGAGCTGTTTTTT. The rearrangement links TRBV10-3 to TRBJ2-2, with D maybe TRBD1 (5 bases). Germline CDR1 ENHRY, CDR2 SYGVKD. Trimming pared 9 bases from V and 1 base from J, leaving 6 bases between. This CDR3 contains 12 residues.

The genes are TRBV7-3 and TRBJ2-5, with D possibly called TRBD1 or TRBD2 (5 bases each). CDR1 and CDR2 from the germline V gene are SGHTA and FQGTGA. The CDR3 extends over 14 amino acids. The ends were cut back, 5 bases at V and 3 bases at J, with 13 bases in the middle. The CDR3 is CASSPMGPEETQYF. In DNA form, the CDR3 reads TGTGCCAGCAGCCCTATGGGACCAGAAGAGACCCAGTACTTC.

The chain employs TRBV5-4 and TRBJ2-4, with 10 nucleotides matching TRBD1. The V segment lost 0 bases and the J segment 8 bases; nucleotides outside the gene matches: 5. The CDR3 covers 15 residues. Germline V gene lookup returns CDR1 SGHNT and CDR2 YYREEE (reference sequence). The CDR3 coding sequence is TGTGCCAGCAGCTTGGGACAGGGGGCAATTTACATTCAGTACTTC. It yields the protein CASSLGQGAIYIQYF. Filled out from reference TRBV5-4 and TRBJ2-4, the complete variable domain reads ETGVTQSPTHLIKTRGQQVTLRCSSQSGHNTVSWYQQALGQGPQFIFQYYREEENGRGNFPPRFSGLQFPNYSSELNVNALELDDSALYLCASSLGQGAIYIQYFGAGTRLSVL.

This clonotype was recorded many times. The chain joins TRBV7-2 to TRBJ2-7; D uncertain. The CDR3 totals 12 residues. V shed 5 bases and J shed 6 bases, with 11 bases lying between them. The germline gives CDR1 SGHTA, CDR2 FQGNSA. The CDR3 DNA is TGTGCCAGCAGCCCGGACCACTTCGAGCAGTACTTC. Translated, it gives CASSPDHFEQYF.

In its sample, this clonotype was seen a few times. The V and J genes are TRBV2 and TRBJ2-7; TRBD2 matches 9 bases. CDR3 length equals 11 residues. CDR1 is SNHLY and CDR2 is FYNNEI in the germline V gene. V lost 8 bases and J lost 6; bases outside the gene matches: 2. The CDR3: CASEAGGEQYF. The CDR3 nucleotides read TGTGCCAGCGAAGCGGGAGGCGAGCAGTACTTC. The full variable domain, in which reference TRBV2 and TRBJ2-7 provide the parts outside the CDR3, is EPEVTQTPSHQVTQMGQEVILRCVPISNHLYFYWYRQILGQKVEFLVSFYNNEISEKSEIFDDQFSVERPDGSNFTLKIRSTKLEDSAMYFCASEAGGEQYFGPGTRLTVT.

V and J are TRBV29-1 and TRBJ1-3; D is ambiguous. Trimming shortened V by 4 bases and J by 4 bases, and 8 bases separated the two germline ends. The CDR3 length is 12 residues. Germline V CDR1 and CDR2: SQVTM, ANQGSEA. This CDR3 is CSVAVGGNTIYF. The CDR3 DNA is TGCAGCGTTGCGGTGGGAGGAAACACCATATATTTT.

This clonotype was counted at least ten times. This sequence joins TRBV10-2 and TRBJ2-2; 7 bases are a match to TRBD1. Germline assignment: CDR1 WSHSY and CDR2 SAAADI. V dropped 7 bases and J dropped 3; count of bases not matched to a gene: 5. This CDR3 has 14 residues. CDR3 coding DNA: TGCGCCAGCACAACAGGGGTGGACACCGGGGAGCTGTTTTTT. Protein product: CASTTGVDTGELFF.

This clonotype was counted ten times or more. The chain recombines TRBV7-2 with TRBJ2-7, with a possible D match to TRBD1 (5 bases). This CDR3 is built from 13 residues. V was trimmed by 3 bases and J by 5 bases, leaving 11 bases between them. CDR1 and CDR2 (germline): SGHTA, FQGNSA. DNA of the CDR3: TGTGCCAGCAGCTTTAGGGGCACCAACGAGCAGTACTTC. Protein sequence: CASSFRGTNEQYF.